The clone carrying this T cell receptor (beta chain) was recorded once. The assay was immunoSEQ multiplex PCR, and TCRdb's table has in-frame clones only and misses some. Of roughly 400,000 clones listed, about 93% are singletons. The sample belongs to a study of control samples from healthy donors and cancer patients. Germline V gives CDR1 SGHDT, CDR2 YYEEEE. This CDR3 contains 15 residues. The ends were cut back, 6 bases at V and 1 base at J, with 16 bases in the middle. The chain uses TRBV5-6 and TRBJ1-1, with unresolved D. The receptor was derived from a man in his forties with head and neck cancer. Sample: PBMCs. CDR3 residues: CASTLPGRTNTEAFF. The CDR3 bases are TGTGCCAGCACCCTCCCCGGACGGACGAACACTGAAGCTTTCTTT.